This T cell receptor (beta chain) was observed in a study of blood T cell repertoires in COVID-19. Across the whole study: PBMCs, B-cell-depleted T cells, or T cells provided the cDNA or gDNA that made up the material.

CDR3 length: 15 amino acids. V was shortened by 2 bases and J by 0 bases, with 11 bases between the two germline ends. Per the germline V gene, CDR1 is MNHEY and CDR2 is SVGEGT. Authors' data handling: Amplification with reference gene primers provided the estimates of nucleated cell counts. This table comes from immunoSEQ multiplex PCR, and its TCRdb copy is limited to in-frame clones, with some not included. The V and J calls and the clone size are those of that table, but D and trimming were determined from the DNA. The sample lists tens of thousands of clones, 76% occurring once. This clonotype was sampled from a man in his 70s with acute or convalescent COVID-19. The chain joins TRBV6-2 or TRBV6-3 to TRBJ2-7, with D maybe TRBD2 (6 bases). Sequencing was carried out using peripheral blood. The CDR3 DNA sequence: TGTGCCAGCAGTTACGGGCGGGGTCTCTCCTACGAGCAGTACTTC. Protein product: CASSYGRGLSYEQYF.